A single sample gave rise to the 20 T cell receptor beta chains below, sequenced in a study of cytomegalovirus exposure and HLA in healthy donors. Use of 60 Vbeta and 13 Jbeta primers characterized the PCR. Sequencing was performed with immunoSEQ multiplex PCR; in TCRdb, only in-frame clones are kept and a portion is missing. The sample records about 40,000 clones, roughly 90% being singletons. Sequencing was done on a sample of PBMCs. These receptors originate from a woman in her forties in good health and CMV-seropositive.

This clone was recorded once. The chain recombines TRBV5-1 with TRBJ1-3; the match to TRBD1 covers 7 bases. V lost 0 bases, J lost 8 bases, and 2 bases stayed unmatched. Germline V gives CDR1 SGHRS, CDR2 YFSETQ. There are 13 residues in the CDR3. CDR3 protein: CASSLEGADTIYF. The DNA of the CDR3 is TGCGCCAGCAGCTTGGAGGGGGCCGACACCATATATTTT.

The chain combines TRBV27 with TRBJ1-5; D gene ambiguous. The CDR3 is made up of 15 amino acids. Germline V gene lookup returns CDR1 MNHEY and CDR2 SMNVEV (reference sequence). Trimming left V 4 bases short and J 5 bases short, with 15 bases between. CDR3 in amino acids: CASSSVAEGYQPQHF. DNA for the CDR3: TGTGCCAGCAGTTCAGTAGCGGAGGGATATCAGCCCCAGCATTTT.

The V gene is TRBV7-2, the J gene TRBJ2-7; maybe TRBD2 (5 bases). The CDR3 is 12 residues long. Germline values: CDR1 SGHTA, CDR2 FQGNSA. The V end lost 10 bases, the J end lost 3 bases, and 13 bases lay between the germline ends. The CDR3 DNA is TGTGCCATAGGGCCGGGGTACTACGAGCAGTACTTC. As protein: CAIGPGYYEQYF.

The V and J genes are TRBV2 and TRBJ2-7; 10 nucleotides line up with TRBD1. This CDR3 has 15 amino acids. With V trimmed by 4 bases and J by 5 bases, 8 bases remained unmatched. Per germline, CDR1 SNHLY and CDR2 FYNNEI. The CDR3 DNA sequence: TGTGCCAGCAGTGTCGGGACAGGGGAATCAGACGAGCAGTACTTC. Its protein is CASSVGTGESDEQYF.

The DNA of the CDR3 is TGTGCCAGCAGCCCTCGGGAGCGGGGGGGCAAAGATACGCAGTATTTT. Translation gives CASSPRERGGKDTQYF. This chain links TRBV7-2 with TRBJ2-3; 10 positions match TRBD2. J lost 5 bases, V lost 5 bases, and 10 bases had no gene match. The CDR3 has 16 amino acids. Germline V gives CDR1 SGHTA, CDR2 FQGNSA.

CDR3 nucleotides: TGTGCCAGCAGGAAGACAGCATACTATGGCTACACCTTC. Translating it yields CASRKTAYYGYTF. This chain joins TRBV6-5 and TRBJ1-2; TRBD1 is a possible D gene (5 bases). Trimming took off 6 bases at V and 3 bases at J, with 11 bases between the two ends. CDR3 length: 13 amino acids. CDR1 and CDR2 from the germline V gene are MNHEY and SVGAGI.

The chain joins TRBV7-8 to TRBJ2-3; 11 bases are shared with TRBD2. The ends lost 5 bases at V and 4 bases at J; junction bases unmatched: 8. The CDR3 spans 16 residues. Germline V gene lookup returns CDR1 SGHVS and CDR2 FQNEAQ. The CDR3 bases are TGTGCCAGCAGCAGCATAGCGGGGGGGCCCGCAGATACGCAGTATTTT. This translates into CASSSIAGGPADTQYF. The full variable domain, with the rest looked up from reference TRBV7-8 and TRBJ2-3, is GAGVSQSPRYKVAKRGQDVALRCDPISGHVSLFWYQQALGQGPEFLTYFQNEAQLDKSGLPSDRFFAERPEGSVSTLKIQRTQQEDSAVYLCASSSIAGGPADTQYFGPGTRLTVL.

This chain joins TRBV19 and TRBJ1-1; D gene ambiguous. The germline V gene encodes CDR1 LNHDA and CDR2 SQIVND (reference sequence). There are 15 residues in the CDR3. Trimming cost V 6 bases and J 0 bases, with 14 bases left between them. CDR3: CASSGPEGLNTEAFF. CDR3 DNA: TGTGCCAGTAGCGGACCGGAGGGTTTGAACACTGAAGCTTTCTTT.

The J gene is TRBJ2-7, the V gene TRBV10-2, with 11 bases matching TRBD2. Germline CDR1 WSHSY, CDR2 SAAADI. The junction had 12 bases not matched to a gene; V was cut back by 4 bases and J by 1 base. This CDR3 has 18 amino acids. The DNA for the CDR3 is TGCGCCAGCAGTGTTACTAGCGGGGGTTCCCACTCTTCCTACGAGCAGTACTTC. Its protein product is CASSVTSGGSHSSYEQYF.

In DNA, the CDR3 is TGCGCCAGCAGCTCACTACCGGGACAGATGAACACTGAAGCTTTCTTT. It codes for CASSSLPGQMNTEAFF. V gene TRBV5-1 combines with J gene TRBJ1-1; 7 bases line up with TRBD1. V trimming: 3 bases; J trimming: 0 bases; junction bases outside the gene matches: 8. Per germline, CDR1 SGHRS and CDR2 YFSETQ. The CDR3 runs 16 residues.

This chain links TRBV28 with TRBJ2-5; a possible D gene is TRBD1 (6 bases). This CDR3 contains 15 residues. V dropped 0 bases and J dropped 3 bases, with 11 bases sitting between them. CDR1 and CDR2 from the germline V gene are MDHEN and SYDVKM. CDR3 DNA: TGTGCCAGCAGTTTATGGGACAGTCGAGAAGAGACCCAGTACTTC. Translation: CASSLWDSREETQYF.

The genes are TRBV6-4 and TRBJ2-3; D might be TRBD1 (5 bases). Trimming pared 5 bases from V and 2 bases from J, leaving 14 bases between. Per germline, CDR1 MRHNA and CDR2 SNTAGT. CDR3 length: 15 residues. The CDR3 protein is CASSSQGQTTDTQYF. DNA of the CDR3: TGTGCCAGCAGTTCGCAGGGTCAAACCACAGATACGCAGTATTTT.

V gene TRBV6-1 combines with J gene TRBJ1-6; D call uncertain. This CDR3 is built from 13 residues. Trimming took 7 bases from V and 11 from J, leaving 15 bases between them. Germline V gives CDR1 MNHNS, CDR2 SASEGT. The CDR3 region is CASISLEGTPLHF. CDR3 in DNA: TGTGCCAGCATCTCGTTAGAGGGTACACCCCTCCACTTT.

The J gene is TRBJ2-7, the V gene TRBV6-1; weak D call: TRBD1 (6 bases). Germline CDR1 reads MNHNS; CDR2 reads SASEGT. Trimming pared 4 bases from V and 4 bases from J, leaving 11 bases between. The length of the CDR3 is 13 residues. CDR3 in DNA: TGTGCCAGCAGTGTACTACAGGGATACGAGCAGTACTTC. Encoded protein: CASSVLQGYEQYF.

The rearrangement links TRBV7-9 to TRBJ2-2; D might be TRBD2 (6 bases). V lost 5 bases, J lost 5 bases, and 12 bases lay in between. CDR1 and CDR2 (germline): SEHNR, FQNEAQ (reference sequence). The CDR3 is 14 amino acids. CDR3 amino acids: CASSVQEGTGELFF. CDR3 DNA: TGTGCCAGCAGCGTTCAGGAGGGGACCGGGGAGCTGTTTTTT.

The chain uses TRBV7-9 and TRBJ1-5, with TRBD1 as a possible D gene (5 bases). The ends were cut back, 3 bases at V and 3 bases at J, with 9 bases in the middle. Germline values: CDR1 SEHNR, CDR2 FQNEAQ (reference sequence). The CDR3 extends over 14 amino acids. CDR3 in DNA: TGTGCCAGCAGCTTTGACAGTCTCAATCAGCCCCAGCATTTT. This sequence encodes CASSFDSLNQPQHF.

The CDR3 DNA follows: TGTGCCAGCAGCTTAGACAGGGATGCTGAAGCTTTCTTT. Its translation is CASSLDRDAEAFF. This chain links TRBV7-8 with TRBJ1-1, with D maybe TRBD1 (6 bases). V lost 1 base to trimming and J lost 6 bases, with 9 bases between them. Germline V CDR1 and CDR2: SGHVS, FQNEAQ. The CDR3 is 13 residues long. Based on the CDR3 plus reference TRBV7-8 and TRBJ1-1, the full variable domain is GAGVSQSPRYKVAKRGQDVALRCDPISGHVSLFWYQQALGQGPEFLTYFQNEAQLDKSGLPSDRFFAERPEGSVSTLKIQRTQQEDSAVYLCASSLDRDAEAFFGQGTRLTVV.

Here the CDR3 reads CASTSDRATYEQYF. The DNA for the CDR3 is TGTGCCAGCACCTCCGACAGAGCGACCTACGAGCAGTACTTC. This sequence joins TRBV6-5 and TRBJ2-5; D is perhaps TRBD1 (5 bases). The end of the DNA aligns better with TRBJ2-7, so the J call may be wrong. CDR1 and CDR2 from the germline V gene are MNHEY and SVGAGI. The CDR3 consists of 14 residues.

The chain combines TRBV6-5 with TRBJ2-7; D is possibly TRBD2 (5 bases). Germline lookup yields CDR1 MNHEY and CDR2 SVGAGI. V was shortened by 6 bases and J by 5 bases, with 17 bases between the two germline ends. The CDR3 runs to 14 residues. The CDR3 DNA reads as TGTGCCAGCAGGGATAGCCCTAGCATCCACGAGCAGTACTTC. It encodes CASRDSPSIHEQYF.

The genes are TRBV18 and TRBJ2-5; 9 positions match TRBD1. The V segment lost 2 bases and the J segment 5 bases; nucleotides outside the gene matches: 6. CDR1 is KGHSH and CDR2 is LQKENI in the germline V gene. The length of the CDR3 is 15 residues. The CDR3 DNA follows: TGTGCCAGCTCACCAGGGGACAGGGCTCGGGAGACCCAGTACTTC. Translating gives CASSPGDRARETQYF.